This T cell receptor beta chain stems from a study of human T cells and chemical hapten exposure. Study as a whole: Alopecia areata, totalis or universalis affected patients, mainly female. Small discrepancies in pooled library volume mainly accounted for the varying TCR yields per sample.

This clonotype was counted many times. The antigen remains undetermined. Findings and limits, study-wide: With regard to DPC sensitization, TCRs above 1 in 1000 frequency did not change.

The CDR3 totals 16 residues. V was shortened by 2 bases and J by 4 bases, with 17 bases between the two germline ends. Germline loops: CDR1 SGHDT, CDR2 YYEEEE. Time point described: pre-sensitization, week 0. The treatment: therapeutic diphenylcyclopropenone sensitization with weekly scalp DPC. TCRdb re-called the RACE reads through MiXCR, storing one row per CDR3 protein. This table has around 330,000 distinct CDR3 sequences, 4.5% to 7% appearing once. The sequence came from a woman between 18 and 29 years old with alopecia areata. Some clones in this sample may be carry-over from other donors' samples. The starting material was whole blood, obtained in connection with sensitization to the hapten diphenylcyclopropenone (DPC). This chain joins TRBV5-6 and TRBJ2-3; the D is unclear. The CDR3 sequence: CASSFGGQVLPDTQYF. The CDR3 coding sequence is TGTGCCAGCAGCTTTGGTGGGCAGGTCCTGCCAGATACGCAGTATTTT. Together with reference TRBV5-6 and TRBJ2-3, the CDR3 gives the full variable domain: DAGVTQSPTHLIKTRGQQVTLRCSPKSGHDTVSWYQQALGQGPQFIFQYYEEEERQRGNFPDRFSGHQFPNYSSELNVNALLLGDSALYLCASSFGGQVLPDTQYFGPGTRLTVL.